This T cell receptor (beta chain) stems from a study of cytomegalovirus exposure and HLA in healthy donors. Remarks on this clone: Its antigen is currently unknown.

13 Jbeta primers and 60 Vbeta primers were used for the PCR. The data were produced by immunoSEQ multiplex PCR, yet TCRdb's version contains in-frame clones alone and is incomplete. The profile shows more than 95,000 clones, about 59% of them singletons. The length of the CDR3 is 16 residues. With 0 bases removed from V and 0 bases from J, the gap between germline ends came to 9 bases. Germline V CDR1 and CDR2: SGHVS, FQNEAQ. General study results and limits: TCR association rates varied by HLA locus in a later analysis, with DRB1 highest and HLA-C lowest. Researchers catalogued under 200 TCR beta chains as cytomegalovirus-associated. The availability of immune exposure information extended only to CMV serostatus. Segments of the TCR beta V type were, in most cases, productive about 90% or about 30% of the time in an earlier analysis.

The chain combines TRBV7-8 with TRBJ2-1; no reliable D call. Sequencing was carried out using PBMCs. The TCR sequence derives from a middle-aged woman in good health and CMV-seropositive. The CDR3 reads CASSLAGYDSYNEQFF. The CDR3 region has the DNA TGTGCCAGCAGCTTAGCCGGGTACGACTCCTACAATGAGCAGTTCTTC.